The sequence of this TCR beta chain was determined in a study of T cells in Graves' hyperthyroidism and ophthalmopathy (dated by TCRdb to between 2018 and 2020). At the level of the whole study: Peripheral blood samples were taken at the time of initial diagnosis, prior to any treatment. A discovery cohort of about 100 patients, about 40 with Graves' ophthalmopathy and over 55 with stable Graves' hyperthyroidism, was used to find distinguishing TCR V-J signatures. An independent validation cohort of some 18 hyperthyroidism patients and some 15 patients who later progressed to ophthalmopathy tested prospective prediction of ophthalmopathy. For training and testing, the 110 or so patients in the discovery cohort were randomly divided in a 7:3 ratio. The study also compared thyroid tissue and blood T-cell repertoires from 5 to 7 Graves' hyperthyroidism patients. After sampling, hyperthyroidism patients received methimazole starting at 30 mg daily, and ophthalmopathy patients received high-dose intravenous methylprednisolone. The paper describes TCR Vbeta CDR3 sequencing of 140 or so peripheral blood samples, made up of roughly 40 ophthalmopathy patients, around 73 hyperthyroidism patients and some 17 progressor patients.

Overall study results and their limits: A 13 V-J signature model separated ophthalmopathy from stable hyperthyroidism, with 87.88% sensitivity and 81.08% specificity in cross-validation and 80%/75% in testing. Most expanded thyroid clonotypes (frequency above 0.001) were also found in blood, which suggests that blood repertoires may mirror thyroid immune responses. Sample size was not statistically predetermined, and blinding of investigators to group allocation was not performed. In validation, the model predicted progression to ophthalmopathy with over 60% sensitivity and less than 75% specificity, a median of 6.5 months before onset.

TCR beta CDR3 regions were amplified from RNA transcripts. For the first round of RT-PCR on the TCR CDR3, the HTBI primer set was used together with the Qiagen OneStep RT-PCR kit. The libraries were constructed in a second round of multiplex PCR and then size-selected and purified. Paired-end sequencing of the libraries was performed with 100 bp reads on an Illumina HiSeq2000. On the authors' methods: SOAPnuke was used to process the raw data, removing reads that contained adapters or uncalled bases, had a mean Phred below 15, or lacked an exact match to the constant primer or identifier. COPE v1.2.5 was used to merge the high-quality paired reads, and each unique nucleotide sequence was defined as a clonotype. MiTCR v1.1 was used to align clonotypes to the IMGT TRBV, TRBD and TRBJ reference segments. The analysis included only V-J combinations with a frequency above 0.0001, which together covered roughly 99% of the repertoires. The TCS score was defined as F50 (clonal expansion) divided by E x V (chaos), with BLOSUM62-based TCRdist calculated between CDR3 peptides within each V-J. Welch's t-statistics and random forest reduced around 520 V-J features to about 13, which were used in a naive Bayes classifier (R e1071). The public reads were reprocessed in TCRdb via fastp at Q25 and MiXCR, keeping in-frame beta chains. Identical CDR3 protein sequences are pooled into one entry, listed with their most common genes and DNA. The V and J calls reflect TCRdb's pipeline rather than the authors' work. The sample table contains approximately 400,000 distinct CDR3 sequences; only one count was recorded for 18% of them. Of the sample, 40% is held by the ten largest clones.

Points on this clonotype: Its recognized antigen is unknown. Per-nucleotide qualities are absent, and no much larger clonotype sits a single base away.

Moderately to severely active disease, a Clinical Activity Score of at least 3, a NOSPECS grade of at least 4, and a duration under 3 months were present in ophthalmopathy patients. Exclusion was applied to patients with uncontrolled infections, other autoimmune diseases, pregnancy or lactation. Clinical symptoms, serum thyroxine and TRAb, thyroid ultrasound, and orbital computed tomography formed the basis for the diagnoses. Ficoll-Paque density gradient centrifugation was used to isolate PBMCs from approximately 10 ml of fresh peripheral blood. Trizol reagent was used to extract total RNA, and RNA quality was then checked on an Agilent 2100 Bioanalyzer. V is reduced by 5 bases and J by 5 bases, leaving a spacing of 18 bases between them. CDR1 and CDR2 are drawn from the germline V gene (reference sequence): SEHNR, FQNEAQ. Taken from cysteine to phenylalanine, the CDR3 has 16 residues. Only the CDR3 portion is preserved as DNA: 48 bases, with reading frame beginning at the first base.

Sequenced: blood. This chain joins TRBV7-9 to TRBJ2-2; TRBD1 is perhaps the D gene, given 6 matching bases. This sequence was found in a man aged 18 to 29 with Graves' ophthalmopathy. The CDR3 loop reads CASSLTRDNPTGELFF. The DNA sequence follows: TGTGCCAGCAGCCTAACCCGGGACAATCCGACCGGGGAGCTGTTTTTT.